These T cell receptor beta chains were read from a single sample in a study of T-cell memory formation after mild COVID-19. Each CDR3 protein is one row after TCRdb ran MiXCR on the 5' RACE reads. The profile shows about 240,000 distinct CDR3 sequences, 8% to 10% of them singletons. The material sequenced was PBMCs or a T cell subset sorted from them (not recorded which). The source is a man aged 18 to 35 who had mild COVID-19 (a few samples of this study predate the infection). Cell type and time point are not known. Both conserved end residues are part of each CDR3. A D gene is named only where the DNA matches it firmly. Size values are once, few and many counts, or a class for expanded clones, and some rows have none.

clone size	J gene	D gene	V gene	CDR3 protein	CDR3 DNA
few	TRBJ2-2	NA	TRBV6-5	CASSYSETSNTGELFF	TGTGCCAGCAGTTACTCGGAGACATCGAACACCGGGGAGCTGTTTTTT
NA	TRBJ2-1	TRBD1	TRBV2	CASNRDRVGDNEQFF	TGTGCCAGCAACCGGGACAGGGTAGGCGACAATGAGCAGTTCTTC
few	TRBJ2-5	NA	TRBV19	CASSIDRETQYF	TGTGCCAGTAGTATAGATCGGGAGACCCAGTACTTC
NA	TRBJ2-3	NA	TRBV6-5	CATQTPLTDTQYF	TGTGCCACCCAGACCCCCCTCACAGATACGCAGTATTTT
NA	TRBJ1-5	NA	TRBV4-1	CASSQGGGAQPQHF	TGCGCCAGCAGCCAAGGTGGGGGGGCTCAGCCCCAGCATTTT
NA	TRBJ2-3	TRBD2	TRBV9	CASSLGLAGANTQYF	TGTGCCAGCAGCTTGGGACTAGCGGGGGCAAATACGCAGTATTTT
few	TRBJ1-2	TRBD1	TRBV5-1	CASSYLPGQGYGYTF	TGCGCCAGCAGCTATCTTCCGGGACAGGGATATGGCTACACCTTC
NA	TRBJ1-2	NA	TRBV4-3	CASSQSQGRYGYTF	TGCGCCAGCAGCCAATCTCAGGGGCGGTATGGCTACACCTTC
many	TRBJ2-5	NA	TRBV11-2	CASSFREETQYF	TGTGCCAGCAGCTTCCGGGAAGAGACCCAGTACTTC
NA	TRBJ1-2	NA	TRBV20-1	CSAREGNYGYTF	TGCAGTGCTAGAGAGGGTAACTATGGCTACACCTTC
few	TRBJ1-5	NA	TRBV7-8	CASTQEGVGNQPQHF	TGTGCCAGCACACAAGAGGGGGTGGGGAATCAGCCCCAGCATTTT
NA	TRBJ2-1	TRBD2	TRBV7-9	CASSPDPGTSSLNEQFF	TGTGCCAGCAGCCCTGATCCCGGGACTAGCAGCCTCAATGAGCAGTTCTTC
once	TRBJ1-5	TRBD1	TRBV12-3/TRBV12-4	CASSRGQGVSNQPQHF	TGTGCCAGCAGCCGGGGACAGGGGGTAAGCAATCAGCCCCAGCATTTT
NA	TRBJ1-6	TRBD1	TRBV20-1	CSGQPGQNSPLHF	TGCAGTGGCCAACCGGGACAGAATTCACCCCTCCACTTT
NA	TRBJ2-4	NA	TRBV6-5	CASSYTGNIQYF	TGTGCCAGCAGCTATACCGGAAACATTCAGTACTTC
many	TRBJ1-5	TRBD1	TRBV12-3/TRBV12-4	CASSHSGTGVSNQPQHF	TGTGCCAGCAGTCATTCCGGGACAGGGGTTAGCAATCAGCCCCAGCATTTT
NA	TRBJ2-1	NA	TRBV24-1	CATSDRGEAYNEQFF	TGTGCCACCAGTGACCGAGGGGAAGCCTACAATGAGCAGTTCTTC
many	TRBJ2-3	TRBD2	TRBV11-2	CASSQTVVSGGRTDTQYF	TGTGCCAGCAGCCAGACCGTCGTTAGCGGGGGTCGCACAGATACGCAGTATTTT
few	TRBJ2-3	NA	TRBV12-3/TRBV12-4	CASSGDSSTDTQYF	TGTGCCAGCAGTGGGGACTCCTCCACAGATACGCAGTATTTT
NA	TRBJ1-1	NA	TRBV7-2	CASSLARRGSEAFF	TGTGCCAGCAGCTTAGCGCGGAGGGGGTCTGAAGCTTTCTTT
many	TRBJ1-2	TRBD1	TRBV5-6	CASSGDRNYGYTF	TGTGCCAGCAGTGGGGACAGAAACTATGGCTACACCTTC
many	TRBJ2-1	TRBD1	TRBV20-1	CSVRDSLLGSYNEQFF	TGCAGTGTTCGGGACAGTTTACTTGGCTCCTACAATGAGCAGTTCTTC
NA	TRBJ1-5	NA	TRBV6-5	CASGGADQPQHF	TGTGCCAGCGGGGGCGCGGATCAGCCCCAGCATTTT